This is a list of T cell receptor beta chains from one sample in a study of yellow fever vaccine responses in identical twins. TCRdb analysed the RT-PCR reads with MiXCR anew, one entry per CDR3 protein. The table shows more than 15,000 distinct CDR3 sequences, with 65% to 75% occurring only once. This material consisted of T cells from blood (PBMCs), unsorted or a sorted subset (not recorded which), taken before or after yellow fever vaccination (not recorded which). These receptors were collected from a woman aged 18 to 35 who received the yellow fever vaccine. Each CDR3 is given with its conserved first and last residue. The D gene is left open where the match is weak. A clone size is listed for some rows: how often the clone was seen (once, few, many), or a class if it is expanded.

>TRBV4-1|.|TRBJ1-1|16|.
TGCGCCAGCAGCGGGGTGGGTTTTTTGATGAACACTGAAGCTTTCTTT
CASSGVGFLMNTEAFF
>TRBV18|few|TRBJ2-1|14|.
TGTGCCAGCTCACCACCCAGGGCTGGCAATGAGCAGTTCTTC
CASSPPRAGNEQFF
>TRBV6-2/TRBV6-3|.|TRBJ2-5|15|.
TGTGCCAGCAGTTACGGGTTGACGGAGCAAGAGACCCAGTACTTC
CASSYGLTEQETQYF
>TRBV6-5|.|TRBJ2-3|17|.
TGTGCCAGCAGTTACTCGAGCCCGGTACTCTTGAGTGATACGCAGTATTTT
CASSYSSPVLLSDTQYF
>TRBV29-1|.|TRBJ1-1|13|TRBD1
TGCAGCGTTGGACTCACAGGGGGAACTGAAGCTTTCTTT
CSVGLTGGTEAFF
>TRBV18|few|TRBJ2-5|14|.
TGTGCCAGCTCACCCCGAAACTCCCAAGAGACCCAGTACTTC
CASSPRNSQETQYF
>TRBV20-1|.|TRBJ1-1|12|.
TGCAGTGCGCCGCAACAGGTTACTGAAGCTTTCTTT
CSAPQQVTEAFF
>TRBV7-3|.|TRBJ2-1|16|TRBD2
TGTGCCAGCAGCTTAAGGCGGCTAGCGGAGTACAATGAGCAGTTCTTC
CASSLRRLAEYNEQFF
>TRBV10-1|few|TRBJ2-1|16|TRBD2
TGCGCCAGCAGTAACCCGGGACTAGCGGAATACAATGAGCAGTTCTTC
CASSNPGLAEYNEQFF
>TRBV7-9|.|TRBJ2-4|12|.
TGTGCCAGCAGCTTCAGGGAAAACATTCAGTACTTC
CASSFRENIQYF
>TRBV5-1|few|TRBJ1-2|19|TRBD1
TGCGCCAGCAGCTTGACCGGGACAGGGGTAGGGGTTACGAACTATGGCTACACCTTC
CASSLTGTGVGVTNYGYTF
>TRBV20-1|.|TRBJ1-2|13|.
TGCAGTGCTAGAAACAAAGGGGGAGATGGCTACACCTTC
CSARNKGGDGYTF
>TRBV11-2|.|TRBJ2-5|13|.
TGTGCCAGCAGCTTAGACTTAAGAGAGACCCAGTACTTC
CASSLDLRETQYF
>TRBV19|few|TRBJ2-1|13|.
TGTGCCAGTAGCTTCGGCAGAAACAATGAGCAGTTCTTC
CASSFGRNNEQFF
>TRBV28|.|TRBJ1-2|13|.
TGTGCCAGCAGCTCACAAAATAACTATGGCTACACCTTC
CASSSQNNYGYTF
>TRBV20-1|.|TRBJ2-1|12|.
TGCAGTGCCGACGGGACCCCCAATGAGCAGTTCTTC
CSADGTPNEQFF
>TRBV5-5|.|TRBJ2-5|16|TRBD2
TGTGCCAGCAGCTTGGGGCTAGCGGGGGGGCAAGAGACCCAGTACTTC
CASSLGLAGGQETQYF
>TRBV29-1|few|TRBJ2-1|14|TRBD2
TGCAGCGTTGTGTCAGGACTAGCAGCCCATGAGCAGTTCTTC
CSVVSGLAAHEQFF
>TRBV5-1|.|TRBJ1-1|15|.
TGCGCCAGCAGCCGTGGAGACGGGTCGAACACTGAAGCTTTCTTT
CASSRGDGSNTEAFF
>TRBV7-9|few|TRBJ1-1|14|.
TGTGCCAGCAGACTCGACAACACGAACACTGAAGCTTTCTTT
CASRLDNTNTEAFF
>TRBV5-1|.|TRBJ2-2|14|.
TGCGCCAGCAGCGGGGGAAGGAACACCGGGGAGCTGTTTTTT
CASSGGRNTGELFF
>TRBV7-2|.|TRBJ1-1|13|.
TGTGCCAGCAGCTTAGCAGAAAACACTGAAGCTTTCTTT
CASSLAENTEAFF
>TRBV11-2|.|TRBJ2-1|16|.
TGTGCCAGCAGCTTAAATCGCGAATTTCCCTACAATGAGCAGTTCTTC
CASSLNREFPYNEQFF